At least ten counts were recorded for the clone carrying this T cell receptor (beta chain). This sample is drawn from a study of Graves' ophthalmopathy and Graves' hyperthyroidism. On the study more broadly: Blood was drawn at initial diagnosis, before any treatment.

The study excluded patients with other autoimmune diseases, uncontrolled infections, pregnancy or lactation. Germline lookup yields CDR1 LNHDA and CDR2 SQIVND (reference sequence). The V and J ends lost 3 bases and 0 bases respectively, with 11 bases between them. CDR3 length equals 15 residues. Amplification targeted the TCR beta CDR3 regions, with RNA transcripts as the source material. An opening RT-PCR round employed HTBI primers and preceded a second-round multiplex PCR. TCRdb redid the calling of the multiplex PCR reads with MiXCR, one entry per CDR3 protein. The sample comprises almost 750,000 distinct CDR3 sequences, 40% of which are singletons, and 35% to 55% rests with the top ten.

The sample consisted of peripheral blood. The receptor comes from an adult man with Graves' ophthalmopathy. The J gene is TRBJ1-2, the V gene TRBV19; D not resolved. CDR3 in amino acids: CASSIGGGANYGYTF. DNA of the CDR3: TGTGCCAGTAGTATCGGCGGCGGGGCTAACTATGGCTACACCTTC.